What follows are 6 T cell receptor beta chains derived from one specimen sequenced in a study of OX40 agonist ivuxolimab in advanced cancers. Generated by immunoSEQ multiplex PCR, the TCRdb table keeps only in-frame clones and is missing some. The data hold approximately 65,000 clones, with about nine tenths observed a single time. The specimen was CD4+ or CD8+ T cells sorted from blood, collected in a trial of the OX40 agonist ivuxolimab. All receptors come from an adult with an advanced solid tumor such as melanoma, head and neck, liver or kidney cancer.

This sequence joins TRBV28 and TRBJ2-1, with TRBD2 as a possible D gene (7 bases). The V gene lost 6 bases and the J gene lost 9 bases, with 24 bases spanning the gap. The CDR3 spans 16 residues. The germline CDR1 and CDR2 sequences are MDHEN and SYDVKM. The CDR3 DNA reads TGTGCCAGCAGCCCGTCCGAGGGGGGGGGTTATGTTGAGCAGTTCTTC. Protein: CASSPSEGGGYVEQFF.

The chain carries TRBV14 and TRBJ1-2; the match to TRBD1 covers 7 bases. Germline V CDR1 and CDR2: SGHDN, FVKESK. V was pared by 3 bases and J by 0 bases, with 4 bases of the junction left unmatched. The CDR3 has 15 amino acids. The chain's CDR3 is CASSHRGTANYGYTF. DNA of the CDR3: TGTGCCAGCAGCCACCGGGGGACAGCTAACTATGGCTACACCTTC. The full variable domain, completed using reference TRBV14 and TRBJ1-2, is EAGVTQFPSHSVIEKGQTVTLRCDPISGHDNLYWYRRVMGKEIKFLLHFVKESKQDESGMPNNRFLAERTGGTYSTLKVQPAELEDSGVYFCASSHRGTANYGYTFGSGTRLTVV.

The chain is built from TRBV14 and TRBJ1-1, with D hard to call. Germline CDR1 reads SGHDN; CDR2 reads FVKESK. The CDR3 has 13 residues. Trimming took 0 bases from V and 5 from J, leaving 7 bases between them. In DNA, the CDR3 is TGTGCCAGCAGCCAAGAGCATCGGACTGAAGCTTTCTTT. It specifies CASSQEHRTEAFF.

The V call is TRBV10-1, the J call TRBJ2-7, with D uncertain. V lost 11 bases, J lost 3 bases, and 20 bases lay in between. From germline, CDR1 is WNHNN and CDR2 SYGVQD (reference sequence). The CDR3 contains 14 residues. The CDR3 region has the DNA TGCGCCGGGATTAGTAAAGTGCCGGTCTACGAGCAGTACTTC. Its protein product is CAGISKVPVYEQYF.

This chain links TRBV5-1 with TRBJ1-3; TRBD1 might be the D (5 bases). The germline gives CDR1 SGHRS, CDR2 YFSETQ. V was trimmed by 0 bases and J by 0 bases, leaving 13 bases between them. The CDR3 covers 17 residues. CDR3 bases: TGCGCCAGCAGCTTGGCCACCCAGGGCCGCTCTGGAAACACCATATATTTT. This translates into CASSLATQGRSGNTIYF.

The genes are TRBV7-2 and TRBJ2-7; either TRBD1 or TRBD2 may fit D (5 bases each). Germline loops: CDR1 SGHTA, CDR2 FQGNSA. With 1 base removed from V and 5 bases from J, the gap between germline ends came to 9 bases. The CDR3 runs 13 residues. CDR3 coding DNA: TGTGCCAGCAGCTTAGAAAGGGGAGACGAGCAGTACTTC. This codes for CASSLERGDEQYF.